The entry that follows covers one TCR beta chain sequence. The clone's antigen remains unknown. Per-base quality was not reported, and no clone a single base away is much larger than it. Enrolling through a virtual design, the prospective study's participants ranged in age from roughly 18 to 95 years and lived across about two dozen United States geographic areas. Cohort assignment in the prospective study relied on participant-reported clinical history from a screening survey and a study questionnaire. Recovered participants in ImmuneRACE Cohort 3 were defined as having two consecutive negative NP/OP PCR tests, clearance from a healthcare professional, or resolution of symptoms. In the prospective study, whole blood, serum and a nasopharyngeal or oropharyngeal swab were collected from each participant by mobile phlebotomists. Additional blood draws and questionnaires over an approximately two-month period could optionally be provided by prospective study participants. Blood samples from the prospective study were shipped frozen or at room temperature prior to DNA extraction.

This entry is derived from a study of blood T cell repertoires in COVID-19 (dated by TCRdb to 2020 to 2022). About the full investigation: The collaborator samples originated in the United States, Italy and Spain and spanned the acute and convalescent phases of COVID-19. Where HLA class I and class II types were available, the types were taken from metadata supplied by the sample provider, not from assay-based typing. Samples came from the ongoing ImmuneRACE study (first 160 participants) plus 1,254 subjects from 6 global collaborators. Subjects who had been exposed to COVID-19, were actively infected with it, or had recovered from it provided the deeply sampled blood TCRbeta repertoires that made up the dataset. The prospective study material was composed of cDNA or gDNA derived from T cells, B-cell-depleted T cells, or PBMCs. The repertoires were released in a freely available public database intended as a resource for research on the immune response to SARS-CoV-2. Sample metadata almost always included a de-identified subject ID, COVID-19 status, age in years and sex. Overall study outcomes, separate from this receptor: The quantity of clinical and demographic metadata differed by source and by participant and was supplied without curation.

TCRbeta CDR3 regions were amplified from genomic DNA using the immunoSEQ Assay, a bias-controlled multiplex PCR. Under the source paper's analysis protocol: Within the assay, amplification of reference gene primers was used to estimate how many nucleated cells each sample contained. Sequence reads were collapsed and filtered to measure the absolute abundance of every unique TCRbeta CDR3 rearrangement. For each sample, productive Simpson clonality was calculated as the square root of Simpson's diversity index across productive rearrangements. Here the immuneACCESS table is served through TCRdb, limited to in-frame sequences with V and J called. Missing clones are a known gap in these copies; in checked studies unresolved V genes cover under half, and the rest lacks a known reason. That table is the source of V, J and clone size, and D and trimming were worked out from the DNA. For this sample there are about 370,000 clones; roughly nine tenths appear just once. The ten largest clones represent over 0.95% of the sample.

The V end loses 7 bases and the J end loses 1 base, and a stretch of 17 bases separates them. The CDR3 numbers 15 residues from cysteine through phenylalanine. Left in the record is the CDR3 DNA by itself, 45 bases read in frame from the first base. CDR1 is given as SNHLY and CDR2 as FYNNEI, both from the germline V gene. The clonotype comes from a man between 18 and 35 years old who had recovered from COVID-19. Material for sequencing was PBMCs or T cells enriched from blood (not recorded which). Rearrangement joined TRBV2 to TRBJ2-7; TRBD1 is a weak D gene call, 5 bases matching. The CDR3 reads as follows: CASIRVSSASYEQYF. The DNA sequence reads TGTGCCAGCATCAGGGTTTCCAGCGCATCCTACGAGCAGTACTTC.